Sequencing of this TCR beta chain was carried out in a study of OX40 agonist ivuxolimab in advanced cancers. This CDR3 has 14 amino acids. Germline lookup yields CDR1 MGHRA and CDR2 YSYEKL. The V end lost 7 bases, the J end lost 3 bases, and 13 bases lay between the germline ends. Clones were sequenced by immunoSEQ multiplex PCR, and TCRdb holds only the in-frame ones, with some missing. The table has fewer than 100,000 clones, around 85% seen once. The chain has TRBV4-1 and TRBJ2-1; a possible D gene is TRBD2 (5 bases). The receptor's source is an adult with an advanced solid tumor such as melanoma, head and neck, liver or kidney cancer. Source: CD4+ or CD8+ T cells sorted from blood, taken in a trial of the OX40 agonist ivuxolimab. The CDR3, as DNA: TGCGCCAGCAACGATAACGACTACTACAATGAGCAGTTCTTC. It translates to CASNDNDYYNEQFF.